These 4 T cell receptor beta chains share one sample of origin, sequenced in a study of naive and memory T cell subsets. An equimolar mix of two oligonucleotides served as the beta constant-region primer for TRBC1 and TRBC2. Nested alpha and beta constant-region primers with the SP2 primer drove four PCR rounds on ligated cDNA. A single record per CDR3 protein comes from TCRdb applying MiXCR to the UMI-ligation and nested PCR reads. The sample lists some 83,000 distinct CDR3 sequences; about 10% were seen once. Sequenced sample: naive CD8+ T cells from blood. The receptors derive from a human donor in good health.

This rearrangement joins TRBV11-2 to TRBJ2-1; D is possibly TRBD1 (5 bases). Germline V gene sequence: CDR1 SGHAT, CDR2 FQNNGV. Trimming shortened V by 4 bases and J by 5 bases, and 6 bases separated the two germline ends. This CDR3 is built from 12 residues. The CDR3 protein is CASSSRDNEQFF. CDR3 coding DNA: TGTGCCAGCAGCTCCAGGGACAATGAGCAGTTCTTC.

The chain uses TRBV7-9 and TRBJ1-1; D not certain. Germline CDR1 is SEHNR and CDR2 is FQNEAQ (reference sequence). V shed 6 bases and J shed 6 bases, with 11 bases lying between them. This CDR3 contains 12 residues. CDR3 nucleotide sequence: TGTGCCAGCAGGGTGGGCCAGGCTGAAGCTTTCTTT. It translates to CASRVGQAEAFF. Supplemented by reference TRBV7-9 and TRBJ1-1, the full variable domain reads DTGVSQNPRHKITKRGQNVTFRCDPISEHNRLYWYRQTLGQGPEFLTYFQNEAQLEKSRLLSDRFSAERPKGSFSTLEIQRTEQGDSAMYLCASRVGQAEAFFGQGTRLTVV.

The rearrangement joins TRBV5-6 to TRBJ1-1; D remains ambiguous. Looked up from germline, CDR1 is SGHDT and CDR2 is YYEEEE. This CDR3 comprises 11 residues. The germline V and J ends were trimmed by 0 bases and 8 bases, with 5 bases remaining between them. The CDR3 loop is CASSLGKEAFF. The CDR3 DNA reads TGTGCCAGCAGCTTGGGTAAGGAAGCTTTCTTT.

This clonotype occurred many times. The rearrangement uses TRBV12-3 or TRBV12-4 and TRBJ2-1, with 9 bases identical to TRBD1. The length of the CDR3 is 14 residues. Unmatched junction bases numbered 9, after V lost 5 bases and J lost 10 bases. CDR3 in DNA: TGTGCCAGCAGTCATCCGGGACAGGGTTCGGAGCAGTTCTTC. It yields the protein CASSHPGQGSEQFF.